The 2 T cell receptor beta chains presented below share a single source sample, sequenced in a study of CD4 T cells in relation to SARS-CoV-2 and coronaviruses. The data were produced by immunoSEQ multiplex PCR, yet TCRdb's version contains in-frame clones alone and is incomplete. The sample has some 30,000 clones; roughly 82% are singletons. Their target antigens are unknown. Specimen: memory CD4+ T cells from PBMCs, cultured in vitro. The receptors originated from an adult with COVID-19.

This chain uses TRBV5-1 with TRBJ2-3; TRBD1 agrees at 7 bases. Germline loops: CDR1 SGHRS, CDR2 YFSETQ. The trim removed 3 bases at V and 3 bases at J, leaving 10 bases unmatched. The CDR3 has 16 amino acids. CDR3 protein: CASSSTGEGGTDTQYF. CDR3 nucleotide sequence: TGCGCCAGCAGCTCCACAGGGGAAGGTGGGACAGATACGCAGTATTTT.

DNA of the CDR3: TGTGCCATAGCGAGGACATCTGGAAACACCATATATTTT. It yields the protein CAIARTSGNTIYF. This chain uses TRBV10-3 with TRBJ1-3; D is perhaps TRBD1 (5 bases). Trimming pared 9 bases from V and 1 base from J, leaving 10 bases between. This CDR3 is 13 amino acids long. CDR1 is ENHRY and CDR2 is SYGVKD in the germline V gene.